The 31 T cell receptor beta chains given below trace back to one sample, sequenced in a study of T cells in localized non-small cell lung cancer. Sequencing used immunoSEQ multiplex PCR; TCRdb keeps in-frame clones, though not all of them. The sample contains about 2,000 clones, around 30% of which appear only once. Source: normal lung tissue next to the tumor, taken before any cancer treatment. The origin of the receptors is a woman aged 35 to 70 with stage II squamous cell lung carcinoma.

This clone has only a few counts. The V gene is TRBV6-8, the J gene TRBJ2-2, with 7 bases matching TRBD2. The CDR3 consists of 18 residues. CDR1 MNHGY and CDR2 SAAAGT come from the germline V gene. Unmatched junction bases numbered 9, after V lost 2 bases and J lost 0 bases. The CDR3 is CASSYTSAGRTNTGELFF. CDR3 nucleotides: TGTGCCAGCAGTTACACCTCAGCGGGGCGAACGAACACCGGGGAGCTGTTTTTT.

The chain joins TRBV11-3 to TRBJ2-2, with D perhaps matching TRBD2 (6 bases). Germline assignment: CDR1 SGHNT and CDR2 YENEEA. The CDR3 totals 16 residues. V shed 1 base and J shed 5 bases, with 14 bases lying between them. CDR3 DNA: TGTGCCAGCAGCTTAGGGACGGGGGAAGGGACCGGGGAGCTGTTTTTT. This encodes CASSLGTGEGTGELFF.

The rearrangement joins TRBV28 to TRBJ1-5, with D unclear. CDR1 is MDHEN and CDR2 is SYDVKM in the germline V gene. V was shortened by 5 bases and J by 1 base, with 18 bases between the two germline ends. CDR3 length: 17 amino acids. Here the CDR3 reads CASSPLQRVTSNQPQHF. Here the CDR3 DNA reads TGTGCCAGCAGTCCCCTCCAGAGGGTTACGAGCAATCAGCCCCAGCATTTT. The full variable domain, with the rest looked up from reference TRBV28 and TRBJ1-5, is DVKVTQSSRYLVKRTGEKVFLECVQDMDHENMFWYRQDPGLGLRLIYFSYDVKMKEKGDIPEGYSVSREKKERFSLILESASTNQTSMYLCASSPLQRVTSNQPQHFGDGTRLSIL.

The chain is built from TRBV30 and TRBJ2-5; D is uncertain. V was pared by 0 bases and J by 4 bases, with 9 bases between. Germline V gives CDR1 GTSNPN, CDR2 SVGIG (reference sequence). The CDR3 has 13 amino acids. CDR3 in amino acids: CAWSVLFGETQYF. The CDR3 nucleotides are TGTGCCTGGAGTGTACTATTTGGAGAGACCCAGTACTTC.

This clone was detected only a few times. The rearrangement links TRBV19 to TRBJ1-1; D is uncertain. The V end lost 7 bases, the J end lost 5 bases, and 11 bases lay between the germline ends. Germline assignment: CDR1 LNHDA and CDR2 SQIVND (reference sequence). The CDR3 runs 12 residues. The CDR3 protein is CASIIWGTEAFF. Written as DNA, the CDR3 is TGTGCCAGTATCATCTGGGGAACTGAAGCTTTCTTT.

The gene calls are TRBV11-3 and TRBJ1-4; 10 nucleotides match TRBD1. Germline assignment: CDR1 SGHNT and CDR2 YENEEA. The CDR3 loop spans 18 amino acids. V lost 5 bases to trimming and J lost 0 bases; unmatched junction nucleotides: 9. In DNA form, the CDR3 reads TGTGCCAGCAGCACCGGGACAGGGGTGTCTGCAACTAATGAAAAACTGTTTTTT. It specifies CASSTGTGVSATNEKLFF.

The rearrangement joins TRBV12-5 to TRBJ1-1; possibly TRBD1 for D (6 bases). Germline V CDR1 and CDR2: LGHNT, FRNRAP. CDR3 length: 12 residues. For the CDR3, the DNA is TGTGCCACTACAGACAGGTTCACTGAAGCTTTCTTT. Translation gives CATTDRFTEAFF.

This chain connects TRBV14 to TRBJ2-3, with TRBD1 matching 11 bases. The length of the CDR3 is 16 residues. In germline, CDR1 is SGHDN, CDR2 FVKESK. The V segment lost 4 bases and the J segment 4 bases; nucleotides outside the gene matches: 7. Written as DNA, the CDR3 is TGTGCCAGCAGCCTTTTGCCGGGACAGGGGGCAGATACGCAGTATTTT. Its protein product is CASSLLPGQGADTQYF.

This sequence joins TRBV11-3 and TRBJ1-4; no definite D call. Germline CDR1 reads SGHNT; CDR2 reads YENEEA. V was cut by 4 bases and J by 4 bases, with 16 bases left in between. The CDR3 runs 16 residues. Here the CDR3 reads CASSSERAQNNEKLFF. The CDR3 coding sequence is TGTGCCAGCAGCTCAGAAAGGGCGCAAAATAATGAAAAACTGTTTTTT.

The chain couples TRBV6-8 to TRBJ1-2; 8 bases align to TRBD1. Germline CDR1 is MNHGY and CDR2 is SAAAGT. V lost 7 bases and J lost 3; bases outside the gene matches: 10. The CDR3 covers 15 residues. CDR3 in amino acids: CASNHRTGTDYGYTF. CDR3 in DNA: TGTGCCAGCAACCATAGGACAGGGACGGACTATGGCTACACCTTC.

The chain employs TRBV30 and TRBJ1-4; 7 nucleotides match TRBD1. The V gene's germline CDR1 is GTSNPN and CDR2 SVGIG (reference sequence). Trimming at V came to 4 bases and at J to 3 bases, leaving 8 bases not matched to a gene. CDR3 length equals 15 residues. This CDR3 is CAWTRVTGPNEKLFF. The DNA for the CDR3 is TGTGCCTGGACCCGAGTGACAGGGCCTAATGAAAAACTGTTTTTT. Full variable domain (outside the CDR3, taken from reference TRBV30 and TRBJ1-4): SQTIHQWPATLVQPVGSPLSLECTVEGTSNPNLYWYRQAAGRGLQLLFYSVGIGQISSEVPQNLSASRPQDRQFILSSKKLLLSDSGFYLCAWTRVTGPNEKLFFGSGTQLSVL.

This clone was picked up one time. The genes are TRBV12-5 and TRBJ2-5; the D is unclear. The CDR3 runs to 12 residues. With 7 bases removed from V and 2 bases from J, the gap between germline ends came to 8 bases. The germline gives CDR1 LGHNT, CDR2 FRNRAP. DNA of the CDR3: TGTGCTAGTGCCTTCCATCAAGAGACCCAGTACTTC. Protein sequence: CASAFHQETQYF.

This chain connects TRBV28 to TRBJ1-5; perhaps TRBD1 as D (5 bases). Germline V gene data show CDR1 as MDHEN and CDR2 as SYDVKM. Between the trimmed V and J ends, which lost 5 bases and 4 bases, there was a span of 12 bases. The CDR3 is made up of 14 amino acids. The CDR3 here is CASSKPGWNQPQHF. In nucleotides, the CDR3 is TGTGCCAGCAGTAAGCCAGGGTGGAATCAGCCCCAGCATTTT.

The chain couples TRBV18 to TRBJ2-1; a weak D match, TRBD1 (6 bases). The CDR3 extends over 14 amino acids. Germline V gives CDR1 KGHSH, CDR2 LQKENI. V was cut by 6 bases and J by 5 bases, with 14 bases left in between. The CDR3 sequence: CASSQDSRNNEQFF. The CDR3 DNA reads TGTGCCAGCTCTCAGGACAGTAGAAACAATGAGCAGTTCTTC.

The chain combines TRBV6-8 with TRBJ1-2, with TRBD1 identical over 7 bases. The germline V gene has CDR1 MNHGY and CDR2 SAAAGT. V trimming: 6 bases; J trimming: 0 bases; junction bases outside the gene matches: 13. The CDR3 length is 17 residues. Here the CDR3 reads CASRIQWTGHTNYGYTF. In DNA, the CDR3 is TGTGCCAGCAGGATTCAGTGGACAGGACACACTAACTATGGCTACACCTTC.

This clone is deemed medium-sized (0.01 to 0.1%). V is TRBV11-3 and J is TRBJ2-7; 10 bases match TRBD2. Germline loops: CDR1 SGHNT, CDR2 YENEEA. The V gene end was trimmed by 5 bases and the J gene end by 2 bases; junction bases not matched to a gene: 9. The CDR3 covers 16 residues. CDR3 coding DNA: TGTGCCAGCAGCCCGGAGACTAGCGGGCTTGCCTACGAGCAGTACTTC. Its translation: CASSPETSGLAYEQYF.

The CDR3 DNA sequence: TGTGCCACCAGCAGAGATAGGCTAGCGGGAGCCAGGAACGAGCAGTACTTC. Encoded protein: CATSRDRLAGARNEQYF. V is TRBV15 and J is TRBJ2-7, with TRBD2 matching 10 bases. V dropped 0 bases and J dropped 5; count of bases not matched to a gene: 10. Germline CDR1 reads LNHNV; CDR2 reads YYDKDF (reference sequence). The CDR3 has 17 residues.

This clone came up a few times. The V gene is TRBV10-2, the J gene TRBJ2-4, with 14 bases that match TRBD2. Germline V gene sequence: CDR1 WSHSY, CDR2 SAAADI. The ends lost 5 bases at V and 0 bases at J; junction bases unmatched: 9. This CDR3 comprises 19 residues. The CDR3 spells CASSSGLAGVRTAKNIQYF. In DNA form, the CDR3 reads TGCGCCAGCAGTTCGGGACTAGCGGGAGTCCGGACAGCCAAAAACATTCAGTACTTC.

For the CDR3, the DNA is TGTGCCTGGACCCGGGACAGCGGATGGTCTGAAAAACTGTTTTTT. It codes for CAWTRDSGWSEKLFF. This chain links TRBV30 with TRBJ1-4, with TRBD1 identical over 7 bases. Germline lookup yields CDR1 GTSNPN and CDR2 SVGIG (reference sequence). The CDR3 runs to 15 residues. With 4 bases clipped from V and 7 bases from J, the junction kept 12 bases outside the gene matches.

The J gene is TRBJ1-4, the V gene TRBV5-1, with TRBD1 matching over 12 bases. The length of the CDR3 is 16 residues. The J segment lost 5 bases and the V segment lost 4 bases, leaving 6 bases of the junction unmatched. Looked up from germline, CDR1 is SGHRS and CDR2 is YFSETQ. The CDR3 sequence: CASSPGTGGLNEKLFF. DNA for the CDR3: TGCGCCAGCAGCCCCGGGACAGGGGGCCTAAATGAAAAACTGTTTTTT.

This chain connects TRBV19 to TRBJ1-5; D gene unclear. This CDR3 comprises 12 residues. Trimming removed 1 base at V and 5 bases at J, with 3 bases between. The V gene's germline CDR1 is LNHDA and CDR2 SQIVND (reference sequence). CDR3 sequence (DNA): TGTGCCAGTAGTATAGGCCATCAGCCCCAGCATTTT. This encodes CASSIGHQPQHF.

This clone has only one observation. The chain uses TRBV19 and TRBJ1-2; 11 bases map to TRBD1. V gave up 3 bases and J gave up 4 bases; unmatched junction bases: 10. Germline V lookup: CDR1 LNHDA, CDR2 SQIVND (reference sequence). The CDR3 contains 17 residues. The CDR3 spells CASSIDGQGASIYGYTF. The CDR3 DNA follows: TGTGCCAGTAGTATTGACGGACAGGGGGCCTCAATCTATGGCTACACCTTC.

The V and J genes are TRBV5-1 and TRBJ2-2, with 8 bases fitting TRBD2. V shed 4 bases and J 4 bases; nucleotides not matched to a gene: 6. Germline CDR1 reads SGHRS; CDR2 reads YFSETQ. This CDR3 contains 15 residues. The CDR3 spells CASSISGIITGELFF. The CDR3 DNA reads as TGCGCCAGCAGCATTAGCGGGATAATCACCGGGGAGCTGTTTTTT.

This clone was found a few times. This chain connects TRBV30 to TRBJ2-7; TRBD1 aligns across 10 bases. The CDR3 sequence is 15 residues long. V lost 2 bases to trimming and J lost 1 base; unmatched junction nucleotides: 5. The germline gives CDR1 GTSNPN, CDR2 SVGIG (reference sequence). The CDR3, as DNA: TGTGCCTGGAGTCTGGGACAGGGGAAGTCCTACGAGCAGTACTTC. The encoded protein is CAWSLGQGKSYEQYF.

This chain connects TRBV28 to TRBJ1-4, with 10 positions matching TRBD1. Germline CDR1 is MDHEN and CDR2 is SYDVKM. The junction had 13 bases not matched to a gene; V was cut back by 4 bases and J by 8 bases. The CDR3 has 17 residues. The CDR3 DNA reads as TGTGCCAGCAGTTCGTCCGGGACAGGGGCGCTCGGGGAAAAACTGTTTTTT. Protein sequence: CASSSSGTGALGEKLFF.

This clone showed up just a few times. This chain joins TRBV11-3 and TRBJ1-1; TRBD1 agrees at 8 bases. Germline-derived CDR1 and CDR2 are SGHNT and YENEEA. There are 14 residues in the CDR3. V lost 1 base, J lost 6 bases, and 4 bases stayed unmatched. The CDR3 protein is CASSLVRGRPEAFF. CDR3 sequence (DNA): TGTGCCAGCAGCTTAGTCAGGGGGCGGCCTGAAGCTTTCTTT.

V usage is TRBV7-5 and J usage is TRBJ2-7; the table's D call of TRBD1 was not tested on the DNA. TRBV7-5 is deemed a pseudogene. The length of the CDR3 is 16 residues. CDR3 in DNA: TGTGCCAGCAGCTCGACAGGGCCTTCCTCTTCCTACGAGCAGTACTTC. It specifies CASSSTGPSSSYEQYF.

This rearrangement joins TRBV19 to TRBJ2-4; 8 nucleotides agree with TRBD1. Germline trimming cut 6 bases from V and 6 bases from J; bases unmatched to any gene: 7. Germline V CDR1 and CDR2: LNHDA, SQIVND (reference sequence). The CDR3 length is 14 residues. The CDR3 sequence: CASSPGGRGNIQYF. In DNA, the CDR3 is TGTGCCAGTAGCCCAGGGGGCCGGGGAAACATTCAGTACTTC.

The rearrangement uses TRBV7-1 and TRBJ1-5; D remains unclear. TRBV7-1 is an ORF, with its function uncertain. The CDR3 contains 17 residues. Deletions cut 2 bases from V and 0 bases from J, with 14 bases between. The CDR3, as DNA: TGTGCCAGCAGCTCAAAAAAGGGCCGCAATAGCAATCAGCCCCAGCATTTT. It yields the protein CASSSKKGRNSNQPQHF.

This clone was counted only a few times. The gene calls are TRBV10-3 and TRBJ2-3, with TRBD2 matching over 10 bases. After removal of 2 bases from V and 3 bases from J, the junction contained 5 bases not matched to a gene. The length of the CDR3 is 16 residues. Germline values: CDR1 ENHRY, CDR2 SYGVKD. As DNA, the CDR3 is TGTGCCATCAGTGAGGAGGCTAGCGGGGGAACAGATACGCAGTATTTT. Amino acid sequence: CAISEEASGGTDTQYF.

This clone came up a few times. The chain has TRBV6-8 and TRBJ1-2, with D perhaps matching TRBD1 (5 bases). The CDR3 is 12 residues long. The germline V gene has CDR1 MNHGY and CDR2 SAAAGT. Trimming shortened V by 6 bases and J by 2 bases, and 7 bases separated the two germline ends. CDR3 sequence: CASSPGNYGYTF. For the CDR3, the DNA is TGTGCCAGCAGCCCAGGGAACTATGGCTACACCTTC.